The 32 T cell receptor beta chains below were found in one sample sequenced in a study of T-cell reconstitution after alpha-beta-depleted transplantation in children. The authors prepared the TCRbeta library with unique molecular identifiers. TCRdb used MiXCR to reprocess the PCR reads, holding one entry per CDR3 protein. There are some 350,000 distinct CDR3 sequences in the sample; 10% occur only once, and under 3% lies in the top ten. Here the sequenced sample was PBMCs from the stem cell graft donor, taken from the stem cell graft. The origin of the receptors is a human donor who donated a stem cell graft to a child with acute lymphoblastic leukemia.

This clonotype appeared a few times. This chain links TRBV5-1 with TRBJ1-5, with 7 positions matching TRBD1. The V segment lost 3 bases and the J segment 2 bases; nucleotides outside the gene matches: 5. This CDR3 contains 15 residues. Germline values: CDR1 SGHRS, CDR2 YFSETQ. CDR3 coding DNA: TGCGCCAGCAGCTACGTCCAGGGGGGCAATCAGCCCCAGCATTTT. It specifies CASSYVQGGNQPQHF.

This clonotype was seen a few times. The chain is built from TRBV12-3 or TRBV12-4 and TRBJ2-7, with 8 bases fitting TRBD1. There are 13 residues in the CDR3. V lost 6 bases and J lost 7; bases outside the gene matches: 8. The CDR3 reads CASRTQGAWEQYF. As DNA, the CDR3 is TGTGCCAGCAGAACCCAGGGGGCTTGGGAGCAGTACTTC.

This clonotype has at least ten counts. V gene TRBV10-3 combines with J gene TRBJ2-1; possible D gene TRBD1, 6 bases. The V gene's germline CDR1 is ENHRY and CDR2 SYGVKD. This CDR3 contains 14 residues. V was trimmed by 7 bases and J by 0 bases, leaving 10 bases between them. The CDR3 region is CAIKGQNSYNEQFF. In DNA, the CDR3 is TGTGCCATCAAAGGACAGAACTCCTACAATGAGCAGTTCTTC.

The chain links TRBV10-1 to TRBJ1-2; D is unresolved. CDR3 length equals 14 residues. V was trimmed by 2 bases and J by 4 bases, leaving 11 bases between them. Germline loops: CDR1 WNHNN, CDR2 SYGVQD (reference sequence). For the CDR3, the DNA is TGCGCCAGCAGTGAGATGCGGGAAGTCTATGGCTACACCTTC. It specifies CASSEMREVYGYTF.

This clonotype was detected many times. CDR3 in DNA: TGTGCCAGCAGTTTAGGAGTCACCGGGGAGCTGTTTTTT. Translation: CASSLGVTGELFF. This chain connects TRBV27 to TRBJ2-2; D not certain. Trimming stripped 2 bases from V and 4 bases from J, with 5 bases between. Germline V gives CDR1 MNHEY, CDR2 SMNVEV (reference sequence). This CDR3 has 13 residues.

The chain carries TRBV12-3 or TRBV12-4 and TRBJ2-2; 9 positions match TRBD1. This CDR3 is built from 14 residues. Germline trimming cut 5 bases from V and 6 bases from J; bases unmatched to any gene: 4. The CDR3 sequence is CASSGGQGSGELFF. The CDR3 region has the DNA TGTGCCAGCAGTGGCGGACAGGGGTCCGGGGAGCTGTTTTTT.

This rearrangement joins TRBV24-1 to TRBJ2-1; 9 bases map to TRBD1. The CDR3 has 18 residues. Germline values: CDR1 KGHDR, CDR2 SFDVKD. J gave up 0 bases and V 1 base, and 6 bases lay outside the gene matches. CDR3 sequence: CATSDFYGTGSSYNEQFF. For the CDR3, the DNA is TGTGCCACCAGTGATTTTTACGGGACAGGGAGCTCCTACAATGAGCAGTTCTTC.

The V gene is TRBV27, the J gene TRBJ2-3, with 7 bases identical to TRBD2. V trimming: 11 bases; J trimming: 3 bases; junction bases outside the gene matches: 20. Germline V CDR1 and CDR2: MNHEY, SMNVEV (reference sequence). The CDR3 is made up of 17 amino acids. CDR3 sequence: CAGHWRRLAPLTDTQYF. The DNA for the CDR3 is TGTGCCGGACACTGGAGGAGACTAGCCCCTTTAACAGATACGCAGTATTTT.

This clonotype occurred a few times. The gene calls are TRBV5-4 and TRBJ1-1; 7 positions agree with TRBD1. The CDR3 spans 15 residues. V lost 2 bases and J lost 3; bases outside the gene matches: 7. Germline V gene data show CDR1 as SGHNT and CDR2 as YYREEE (reference sequence). The CDR3 coding sequence is TGTGCCAGCAGCTTAGGGGGCGCATCGGACACTGAAGCTTTCTTT. It encodes CASSLGGASDTEAFF. The entire variable domain, with the rest obtained from reference TRBV5-4 and TRBJ1-1, is as follows: ETGVTQSPTHLIKTRGQQVTLRCSSQSGHNTVSWYQQALGQGPQFIFQYYREEENGRGNFPPRFSGLQFPNYSSELNVNALELDDSALYLCASSLGGASDTEAFFGQGTRLTVV.

This clonotype was counted ten times or more. The rearrangement uses TRBV5-6 and TRBJ2-1; 8 positions agree with TRBD1. The V gene's germline CDR1 is SGHDT and CDR2 YYEEEE. The CDR3 totals 15 residues. Trimming took 3 bases from V and 6 from J; bases not matched to a gene: 8. The CDR3 protein is CASSSRDRLVNEQFF. The DNA for the CDR3 is TGTGCCAGCAGCTCCCGGGACAGGCTAGTCAATGAGCAGTTCTTC.

The chain combines TRBV7-2 with TRBJ1-1; D unclear. The V gene's germline CDR1 is SGHTA and CDR2 FQGNSA. The CDR3 extends over 13 amino acids. With 2 bases removed from V and 8 bases from J, the gap between germline ends came to 12 bases. The CDR3 nucleotides read TGTGCCAGCAGCTTAATCTTCCCAGGAGAAGCTTTCTTT. This sequence encodes CASSLIFPGEAFF.

This sequence joins TRBV7-6 and TRBJ2-2; D gene uncertain. The V end lost 5 bases, the J end lost 0 bases, and 13 bases lay between the germline ends. The germline CDR1 and CDR2 sequences are SGHVS and FNYEAQ. The CDR3 spans 16 residues. CDR3 in DNA: TGTGCCAGCAGCCTCGGCTCCGGCGCGAACACCGGGGAGCTGTTTTTT. As protein: CASSLGSGANTGELFF.

This clonotype has a count of ten or more. V is TRBV20-1 and J is TRBJ1-1; unclear D gene. The length of the CDR3 is 12 residues. CDR1 and CDR2 (germline): DFQATT, SNEGSKA (reference sequence). The V end lost 1 base, the J end lost 5 bases, and 8 bases lay between the germline ends. The CDR3 sequence: CSARAKETEAFF. The CDR3 DNA follows: TGCAGTGCTAGAGCGAAGGAAACTGAAGCTTTCTTT.

In its sample, this clonotype was seen a few times. The junction does not match germline at one end; this may be a read error. The chain joins TRBV4-1 to TRBJ1-2; D gene unclear. The germline V gene encodes CDR1 MGHRA and CDR2 YSYEKL. The CDR3 contains 14 residues. CDR3 protein: CASSQGWDAYGYTF. The CDR3 DNA is TGCGCCAGTAGCCAAGGGTGGGATGCCTATGGCTACACCTTC.

This clonotype appeared a few times. The CDR3, as DNA: TGCAGTGCTAGATCTCGTCTAGCGGACGTACCTTCCTACAATGAGCAGTTCTTC. This codes for CSARSRLADVPSYNEQFF. This rearrangement joins TRBV20-1 to TRBJ2-1, with TRBD2 identical over 7 bases. The CDR3 has 18 amino acids. Germline CDR1 is DFQATT and CDR2 is SNEGSKA (reference sequence). Germline trimming cut 2 bases from V and 1 base from J; bases unmatched to any gene: 14.

The chain carries TRBV28 and TRBJ2-1, with D hard to call. Germline CDR1 is MDHEN and CDR2 is SYDVKM. Trimming removed 6 bases at V and 6 bases at J, with 18 bases between. This CDR3 is 15 amino acids long. Here the CDR3 DNA reads TGTGCCAGCAGCCCTGGCGGTGGTTGGAGCAATGAGCAGTTCTTC. This codes for CASSPGGGWSNEQFF. Variable domain in full (rest from reference TRBV28 and TRBJ2-1): DVKVTQSSRYLVKRTGEKVFLECVQDMDHENMFWYRQDPGLGLRLIYFSYDVKMKEKGDIPEGYSVSREKKERFSLILESASTNQTSMYLCASSPGGGWSNEQFFGPGTRLTVL.

This clonotype turned up a few times. This chain joins TRBV7-9 and TRBJ2-1, with 8 bases that match TRBD1. This CDR3 has 17 residues. CDR1 and CDR2 (germline): SEHNR, FQNEAQ (reference sequence). Unmatched junction bases numbered 12, after V lost 5 bases and J lost 3 bases. CDR3 DNA: TGTGCCAGCAGCCCGAGAGGGACAGGATCCTTCTACAATGAGCAGTTCTTC. This encodes CASSPRGTGSFYNEQFF.

This chain connects TRBV7-8 to TRBJ2-2; 7 positions match TRBD2. The CDR3 has 14 amino acids. Looked up from germline, CDR1 is SGHVS and CDR2 is FQNEAQ. J lost 7 bases, V lost 7 bases, and 9 bases had no gene match. CDR3 residues: CASIEGGPFGELFF. The CDR3, as DNA: TGTGCCAGCATCGAGGGAGGGCCGTTCGGGGAGCTGTTTTTT. The variable domain in full, completed from reference TRBV7-8 and TRBJ2-2, reads GAGVSQSPRYKVAKRGQDVALRCDPISGHVSLFWYQQALGQGPEFLTYFQNEAQLDKSGLPSDRFFAERPEGSVSTLKIQRTQQEDSAVYLCASIEGGPFGELFFGEGSRLTVL.

This clonotype has more than one count but fewer than ten. This chain joins TRBV29-1 and TRBJ1-1; D is perhaps TRBD1 (5 bases). This CDR3 contains 11 residues. Germline loops: CDR1 SQVTM, CDR2 ANQGSEA. This CDR3 is CVVAGWGEAFF. The CDR3 DNA sequence: TGCGTGGTGGCCGGGTGGGGGGAAGCTTTCTTT.

This clonotype occurred a few times. The V gene is TRBV5-1, the J gene TRBJ2-7; TRBD2 might be the D (6 bases). This CDR3 contains 15 residues. The germline CDR1 and CDR2 sequences are SGHRS and YFSETQ. V was trimmed by 0 bases and J by 3 bases, leaving 13 bases between them. The CDR3 sequence is CASSLGVSGYYEQYF. The CDR3 region has the DNA TGCGCCAGCAGCTTGGGCGTTAGCGGCTACTACGAGCAGTACTTC. The complete variable domain, with remaining parts taken from reference TRBV5-1 and TRBJ2-7, reads KAGVTQTPRYLIKTRGQQVTLSCSPISGHRSVSWYQQTPGQGLQFLFEYFSETQRNKGNFPGRFSGRQFSNSRSEMNVSTLELGDSALYLCASSLGVSGYYEQYFGPGTRLTVT.

This clonotype was seen a handful of times. The chain combines TRBV10-3 with TRBJ2-7; 10 positions agree with TRBD1. The CDR3 sequence is 16 residues long. V was pared by 1 base and J by 3 bases, with 6 bases of the junction left unmatched. Germline lookup yields CDR1 ENHRY and CDR2 SYGVKD. CDR3: CAISELGGQGYYEQYF. The DNA for the CDR3 is TGTGCCATCAGTGAGTTAGGGGGACAGGGGTACTACGAGCAGTACTTC.

This chain links TRBV7-2 with TRBJ2-2; 9 nucleotides align to TRBD2. The CDR3 runs to 16 residues. Germline loops: CDR1 SGHTA, CDR2 FQGNSA. The V segment lost 1 base and the J segment 4 bases; nucleotides outside the gene matches: 4. This CDR3 reads CASSLGSGRGTGELFF. The CDR3 nucleotides read TGTGCCAGCAGCTTAGGTAGCGGGAGAGGCACCGGGGAGCTGTTTTTT. Variable domain in full (rest from reference TRBV7-2 and TRBJ2-2): GAGVSQSPSNKVTEKGKDVELRCDPISGHTALYWYRQSLGQGLEFLIYFQGNSAPDKSGLPSDRFSAERTGGSVSTLTIQRTQQEDSAVYLCASSLGSGRGTGELFFGEGSRLTVL.

This clonotype turned up a few times. The chain couples TRBV29-1 to TRBJ2-3; D remains ambiguous. With 2 bases removed from V and 3 bases from J, the gap between germline ends came to 21 bases. The germline gives CDR1 SQVTM, CDR2 ANQGSEA. This CDR3 is 17 amino acids long. CDR3 nucleotides: TGCAGCGTTGAACTGGGCACCCCGCACCGATCAACAGATACGCAGTATTTT. It is translated as CSVELGTPHRSTDTQYF.

This chain uses TRBV6-2 or TRBV6-3 with TRBJ1-2; D is perhaps TRBD1 (6 bases). The V end lost 4 bases, the J end lost 4 bases, and 25 bases lay between the germline ends. The length of the CDR3 is 18 residues. Germline V lookup: CDR1 MNHEY, CDR2 SVGEGT. Here the CDR3 reads CASSWNLKLDSTGYGYTF. CDR3 DNA sequence: TGTGCCAGCAGTTGGAACCTGAAGTTGGACAGTACAGGCTATGGCTACACCTTC.

This clonotype was seen repeatedly, ten times or more. The chain recombines TRBV4-3 with TRBJ2-5, with 8 positions matching TRBD2. Germline V gene sequence: CDR1 LGHNA, CDR2 YSLEER. The CDR3 spans 18 residues. J was trimmed by 1 base and V by 0 bases; bases with no gene match: 10. This CDR3 is CASSQDSPLAGSQETQYF. CDR3 nucleotide sequence: TGCGCCAGCAGCCAAGATTCCCCCCTAGCGGGCTCCCAAGAGACCCAGTACTTC.

The CDR3 DNA is TGCGCCAGCAGCCCAACTTTAGGACAGGGAAAACACGAGCAGTACTTC. It specifies CASSPTLGQGKHEQYF. The chain is built from TRBV5-1 and TRBJ2-7; 8 nucleotides align to TRBD1. CDR1 and CDR2 from the germline V gene are SGHRS and YFSETQ. V was clipped by 4 bases and J by 5 bases; unmatched bases: 14. This CDR3 region has 16 residues.

This clonotype was found many times. The rearrangement links TRBV29-1 to TRBJ2-7; D is perhaps TRBD1 (6 bases). This CDR3 region has 12 residues. Trimming removed 5 bases from V and 3 bases from J, with 11 bases in between. Germline-derived CDR1 and CDR2 are SQVTM and ANQGSEA. CDR3 DNA: TGCAGCGTTCCAGGGGATGTCTACGAGCAGTACTTC. It is translated as CSVPGDVYEQYF.

This clonotype was counted between two and nine times. The chain links TRBV11-2 to TRBJ2-5; no firm D call. Per germline, CDR1 SGHAT and CDR2 FQNNGV. The CDR3 has 15 amino acids. V gave up 8 bases and J gave up 5 bases, with 21 bases separating them. The CDR3 here is CASSPSMGPTETQYF. The DNA for the CDR3 is TGTGCCAGCTCTCCGTCCATGGGTCCGACGGAGACCCAGTACTTC. The whole variable domain, filled in from reference TRBV11-2 and TRBJ2-5, reads EAGVAQSPRYKIIEKRQSVAFWCNPISGHATLYWYQQILGQGPKLLIQFQNNGVVDDSQLPKDRFSAERLKGVDSTLKIQPAKLEDSAVYLCASSPSMGPTETQYFGPGTRLLVL.

This clonotype was seen more than once but under ten times. V usage is TRBV7-9 and J usage is TRBJ2-7; D is tentatively TRBD1 or TRBD2 (5 bases each). V was clipped by 1 base and J by 2 bases, with 9 bases between them. Germline CDR1 reads SEHNR; CDR2 reads FQNEAQ (reference sequence). The CDR3 sequence is 14 residues long. In DNA, the CDR3 is TGTGCCAGCAGCTTAGACCAGGGACCCTACGAGCAGTACTTC. This sequence encodes CASSLDQGPYEQYF.

This chain connects TRBV5-4 to TRBJ2-5; 14 bases match TRBD2. J was trimmed by 5 bases and V by 0 bases; bases with no gene match: 12. The germline CDR1 and CDR2 sequences are SGHNT and YYREEE (reference sequence). The CDR3 loop spans 19 amino acids. The CDR3 spells CASSLVGRLAGGLEETQYF. CDR3 DNA sequence: TGTGCCAGCAGCTTGGTCGGGAGACTAGCGGGAGGGCTTGAGGAGACCCAGTACTTC.

The J gene is TRBJ2-1, the V gene TRBV10-2; TRBD2 aligns across 10 bases. Germline CDR1 and CDR2: WSHSY and SAAADI. The ends lost 6 bases at V and 9 bases at J; junction bases unmatched: 11. The CDR3 length is 15 residues. CDR3 in DNA: TGCGCCAGCAGCGAAACGGGACTAGCGACGGGTGAGCAGTTCTTC. It is translated as CASSETGLATGEQFF.

This clonotype was observed a handful of times. Written as DNA, the CDR3 is TGTGCCAGCAGCTTGACGACAGGTTGGAACACCATATATTTT. Protein: CASSLTTGWNTIYF. The genes are TRBV5-5 and TRBJ1-3; tentative D call: TRBD1 (6 bases). This CDR3 spans 14 amino acids. Trimming took off 1 base at V and 7 bases at J, with 12 bases between the two ends. The germline CDR1 and CDR2 sequences are SGHKS and YYEKEE (reference sequence).